This TCR beta chain was sequenced during a study of shared clonotypes between healthy human individuals. Study results and limitations: Sharing across several donors was seen in about 5% of naive CD4 clonotypes.

Here immunoSEQ multiplex PCR was the method, and the copy in TCRdb shows in-frame clones only, minus some. Of 2.5 million or so clones in the sample, over 85% were seen once. Turning to this clone: Its antigen is as yet unknown.

Material: naive CD4+ T cells sorted from blood. The sample's subset: CD45RA+ positively selected. This receptor was taken from a man in his late teens or twenties in good health.

CDR3 bases: TGTGCCAGTAGGCTGGGGAGCACTTTCTACAATGAGCAGTTCTTC. Protein sequence: CASRLGSTFYNEQFF. The genes are TRBV19 and TRBJ2-1; perhaps TRBD2 as D (5 bases). V lost 6 bases and J lost 3, with 15 bases in between. The CDR3 consists of 15 residues. From germline, CDR1 is LNHDA and CDR2 SQIVND (reference sequence).